This is a list of T cell receptor beta chains from one sample in a study of blood T cell repertoires in COVID-19. Clones were sequenced by immunoSEQ multiplex PCR, and TCRdb holds only the in-frame ones, with some missing. The data hold 90,000 to 130,000 clones, with 88% observed a single time. Specimen: peripheral blood. Receptor source: a human donor in a cohort sampled during active COVID-19. Each CDR3 is given with its conserved first and last residue. D genes are given only for firm matches. Size is omitted from some rows. Given values are once, few, many or a class for expanded clones.

j_gene	abundance	d_gene	v_gene	CDR3nt	CDR3aa
TRBJ1-6	-	TRBD1	TRBV30	TGTGCCCGTGGGACAGGGGCAAATAATTCACCCCTCCACTTT	CARGTGANNSPLHF
TRBJ2-1	-	-	TRBV30	TGTGCCTGGAGTTTGGGCGGGGGCCGGGCCACCTACAATGAGCAGTTCTTC	CAWSLGGGRATYNEQFF
TRBJ2-4	-	TRBD2	TRBV2	TGTGCCAGCAGCCTCCGAGCGGGAGTGTTAAACATTCAGTACTTC	CASSLRAGVLNIQYF
TRBJ2-1	-	-	TRBV7-9	TGTGCCAGCAGCTCACAGGGATCTCTCGGGAATGAGCAGTTCTTC	CASSSQGSLGNEQFF
TRBJ2-2	-	TRBD2	TRBV19	TGTGCCAGTACCCGGACTAGCGGGAGATTGAACACCGGGGAGCTGTTTTTT	CASTRTSGRLNTGELFF
TRBJ1-2	-	TRBD1	TRBV10-3	TGTGCCATCAGTGAGACCCTGAGGGACAGGGTTAACTATGGCTACACCTTC	CAISETLRDRVNYGYTF
TRBJ2-7	-	TRBD1	TRBV28	TGTGCCAGCAAAGGACAGGTCTACGAGCAGTACTTC	CASKGQVYEQYF
TRBJ2-1	-	-	TRBV15	TGTGCCACCAGCAGAGAGCAGTACAATGAGCAGTTCTTC	CATSREQYNEQFF
TRBJ1-2	-	-	TRBV28	TGTGCCAGCAGTTCACCCGGGCGGGGAATCAGCGGCTACACCTTC	CASSSPGRGISGYTF
TRBJ2-3	-	-	TRBV25-1	TGTGCCAGCAGTCAGAACAGTCAGGGCCCAGATACGCAGTATTTT	CASSQNSQGPDTQYF
TRBJ2-3	once	TRBD2	TRBV5-1	TGCGCCAGCAGGGAGGGCGGGAGGAACGCAGATACGCAGTATTTT	CASREGGRNADTQYF
TRBJ2-5	-	TRBD1	TRBV6-5	TGTGCCAGCAGTCGGACAGGAAAAGAGACCCAGTACTTC	CASSRTGKETQYF
TRBJ2-1	-	TRBD1	TRBV9	TGTGCCAGCAGCGTAAGGGACAGGGGGCCAAATGAGCAGTTCTTC	CASSVRDRGPNEQFF
TRBJ2-1	-	TRBD2	TRBV2	TGTGCCAGCACCTTAGGGCTAGCGGGGGGCGATGAGCAGTTCTTC	CASTLGLAGGDEQFF
TRBJ1-1	-	-	TRBV10-2	TGCGCCAGCAGTGAAAGGGGGAACACTGAAGCTTTCTTT	CASSERGNTEAFF
TRBJ2-3	once	TRBD1	TRBV13	TGTGCCAGCAGCTCGAGGGACAGGCCAAGGACAGATACGCAGTATTTT	CASSSRDRPRTDTQYF
TRBJ2-2	-	TRBD2	TRBV6-4	TGTGCCAGCAGTGTGACTAGCGGGAGCTACACCGGGGAGCTGTTTTTT	CASSVTSGSYTGELFF
TRBJ1-4	few	-	TRBV5-4	TGTGCCAGCAGCCGTACAGGTCTGGGTGAAAAACTGTTTTTT	CASSRTGLGEKLFF
TRBJ1-2	-	TRBD1	TRBV18	TGTGCCAGCTCACCCCTACGTGACAGGGGCCTCTATGGCTACACCTTC	CASSPLRDRGLYGYTF
TRBJ1-6	-	TRBD1	TRBV19	TGTGCCAGTAGTATAGGGCGACAGGGGGATAATTCACCCCTCCACTTT	CASSIGRQGDNSPLHF
TRBJ1-4	-	-	TRBV9	TGTGCCAGCAGCGCCCGACCGGACAGAGCAACTAATGAAAAACTGTTTTTT	CASSARPDRATNEKLFF
TRBJ1-5	-	-	TRBV4-2	TGTGCCAGCAGCCAAGATCTGGGCACCAATCAGCCCCAGCATTTT	CASSQDLGTNQPQHF